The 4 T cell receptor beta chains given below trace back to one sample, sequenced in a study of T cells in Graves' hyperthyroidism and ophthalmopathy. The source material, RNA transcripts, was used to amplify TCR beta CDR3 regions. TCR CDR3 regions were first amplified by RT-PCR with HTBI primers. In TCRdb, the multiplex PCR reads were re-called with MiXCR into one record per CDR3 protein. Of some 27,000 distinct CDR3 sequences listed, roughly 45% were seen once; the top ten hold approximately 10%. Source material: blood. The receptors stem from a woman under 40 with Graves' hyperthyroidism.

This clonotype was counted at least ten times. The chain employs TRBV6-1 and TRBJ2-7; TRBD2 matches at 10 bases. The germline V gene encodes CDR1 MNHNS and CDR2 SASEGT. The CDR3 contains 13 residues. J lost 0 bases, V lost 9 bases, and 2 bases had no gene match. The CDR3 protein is CASWTSGSYEQYF. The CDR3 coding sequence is TGTGCCAGTTGGACTAGCGGCTCCTACGAGCAGTACTTC.

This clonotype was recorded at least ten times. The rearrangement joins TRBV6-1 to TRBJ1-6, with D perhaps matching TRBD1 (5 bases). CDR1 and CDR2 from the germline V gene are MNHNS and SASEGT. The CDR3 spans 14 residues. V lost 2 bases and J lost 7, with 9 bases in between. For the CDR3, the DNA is TGTGCCAGCAGTGAATGGGGGTGGAATTCACCCCTCCACTTT. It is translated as CASSEWGWNSPLHF.

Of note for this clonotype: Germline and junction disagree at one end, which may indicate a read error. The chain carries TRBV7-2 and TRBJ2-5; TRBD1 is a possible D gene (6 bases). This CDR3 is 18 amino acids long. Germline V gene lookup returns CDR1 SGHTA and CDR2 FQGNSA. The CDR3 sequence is CASSVAELTGEQGETQYF. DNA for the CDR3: TGTGCCAGCAGCGTAGCTGAACTCACCGGGGAGCAGGGGGAGACCCAGTACTTC.

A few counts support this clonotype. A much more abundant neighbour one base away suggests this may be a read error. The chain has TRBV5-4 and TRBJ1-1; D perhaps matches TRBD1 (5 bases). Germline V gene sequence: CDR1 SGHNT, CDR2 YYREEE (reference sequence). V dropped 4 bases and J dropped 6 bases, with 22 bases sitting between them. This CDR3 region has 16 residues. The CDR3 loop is CASSPDPGGIEAEAFF. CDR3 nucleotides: TGTGCCAGCAGCCCCGATCCGGGGGGAATCGAAGCTGAAGCTTTCTTT.